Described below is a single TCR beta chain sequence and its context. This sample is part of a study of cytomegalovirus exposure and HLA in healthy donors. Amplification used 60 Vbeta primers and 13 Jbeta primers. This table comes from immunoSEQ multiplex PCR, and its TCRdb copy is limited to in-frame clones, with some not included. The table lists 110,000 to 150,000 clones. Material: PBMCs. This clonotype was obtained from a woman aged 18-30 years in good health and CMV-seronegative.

CDR3 DNA sequence: TGTGCCAGCAGCCGGACAGGGGGCGGTGAAGCTTTCTTT. Protein sequence: CASSRTGGGEAFF. V usage is TRBV11-1 and J usage is TRBJ1-1, with 11 positions matching TRBD1. CDR1 and CDR2 from the germline V gene are SGHAT and FQDESV (reference sequence). This CDR3 comprises 13 residues. J was trimmed by 7 bases and V by 5 bases; bases with no gene match: 3.